A selection of T cell receptor beta chains follows, all from one sample in a study of blood T cells in healthy people across ages. TCRdb analysed the 5' RACE reads with MiXCR anew, one entry per CDR3 protein. The sample comprises about 700,000 distinct CDR3 sequences, about 30% of which are singletons, and roughly 14% rests with the top ten. The sequencing input was blood. The receptor set was obtained from a woman over 75 in good health. Both conserved end residues are part of each CDR3. Fields, in order: clone size, V gene, D gene, J gene, CDR3 protein, CDR3 DNA. The D gene is left open where the match is weak. Clone size appears in some rows only: once, few, many, or a class for an expanded clone.

clone_size: -; v_call: TRBV29-1; d_call: -; j_call: TRBJ2-1; cdr3_aa: CSVAILGGFEQFF; cdr3_nt: TGCAGCGTGGCCATTCTAGGGGGGTTCGAGCAGTTCTTC
clone_size: many; v_call: TRBV20-1; d_call: -; j_call: TRBJ2-7; cdr3_aa: CSVRRPGYEQYF; cdr3_nt: TGCAGTGTTCGCCGTCCGGGGTACGAGCAGTACTTC
clone_size: -; v_call: TRBV2; d_call: -; j_call: TRBJ1-2; cdr3_aa: CASSEDVGPYGYTF; cdr3_nt: TGTGCCAGCAGTGAAGATGTGGGCCCTTATGGCTACACCTTC
clone_size: many; v_call: TRBV9; d_call: TRBD1; j_call: TRBJ1-2; cdr3_aa: CASSGGTGDRYGYTF; cdr3_nt: TGTGCCAGCAGCGGTGGGACAGGGGATAGGTATGGCTACACCTTC
clone_size: many; v_call: TRBV7-2; d_call: -; j_call: TRBJ2-7; cdr3_aa: CASSAGTHEQYF; cdr3_nt: TGTGCCAGCAGCGCCGGGACTCACGAGCAGTACTTC
clone_size: -; v_call: TRBV5-4; d_call: -; j_call: TRBJ2-7; cdr3_aa: CASTNPKVSYEQYF; cdr3_nt: TGTGCCAGCACCAACCCGAAGGTCTCCTACGAGCAGTACTTC
clone_size: -; v_call: TRBV15; d_call: -; j_call: TRBJ2-1; cdr3_aa: CATKRVAYNEQFF; cdr3_nt: TGTGCCACCAAAAGGGTAGCCTACAATGAGCAGTTCTTC
clone_size: -; v_call: TRBV19; d_call: TRBD1; j_call: TRBJ1-1; cdr3_aa: CATSDRADTEAFF; cdr3_nt: TGTGCCACCTCGGACAGGGCGGACACTGAAGCTTTCTTT
clone_size: many; v_call: TRBV7-9; d_call: -; j_call: TRBJ1-2; cdr3_aa: CASSFTGEGGYTF; cdr3_nt: TGTGCCAGCAGCTTCACCGGGGAAGGAGGCTACACCTTC
clone_size: few; v_call: TRBV6-5; d_call: TRBD1; j_call: TRBJ1-2; cdr3_aa: CASSDTGGANYGYTF; cdr3_nt: TGTGCCAGCAGCGATACAGGGGGAGCTAACTATGGCTACACCTTC
clone_size: -; v_call: TRBV9; d_call: -; j_call: TRBJ1-1; cdr3_aa: CASIVKTANTEAFF; cdr3_nt: TGTGCCAGCATCGTAAAGACAGCGAACACTGAAGCTTTCTTT
clone_size: -; v_call: TRBV2; d_call: -; j_call: TRBJ1-1; cdr3_aa: CASSEALLVAFF; cdr3_nt: TGTGCCAGCAGTGAAGCGCTTCTGGTAGCTTTCTTT
clone_size: few; v_call: TRBV18; d_call: -; j_call: TRBJ1-2; cdr3_aa: CASSPTTGRGDGYTF; cdr3_nt: TGTGCCAGCTCACCGACCACGGGCAGGGGAGATGGCTACACCTTC
clone_size: once; v_call: TRBV20-1; d_call: -; j_call: TRBJ2-3; cdr3_aa: CSATDSGISTYTQYF; cdr3_nt: TGCAGTGCTACGGATTCGGGGATATCAACTTATACGCAGTATTTT
clone_size: many; v_call: TRBV20-1; d_call: TRBD2; j_call: TRBJ2-7; cdr3_aa: CSATGLAGGLREQYF; cdr3_nt: TGCAGTGCTACTGGACTAGCGGGGGGGCTTAGGGAGCAGTACTTC
clone_size: many; v_call: TRBV27; d_call: -; j_call: TRBJ2-1; cdr3_aa: CASSSQTFIEQFF; cdr3_nt: TGTGCCAGCAGTTCCCAAACATTCATTGAGCAGTTCTTC
clone_size: many; v_call: TRBV4-3; d_call: -; j_call: TRBJ1-5; cdr3_aa: CASSQVISGNQPQHF; cdr3_nt: TGCGCCAGCAGCCAAGTAATTTCGGGTAATCAGCCCCAGCATTTT
clone_size: -; v_call: TRBV3-1; d_call: -; j_call: TRBJ2-1; cdr3_aa: CASSPGDGDEQFF; cdr3_nt: TGTGCCAGCAGCCCTGGAGACGGAGATGAGCAGTTCTTC
clone_size: many; v_call: TRBV20-1; d_call: -; j_call: TRBJ2-1; cdr3_aa: CSVGTVGNEQFF; cdr3_nt: TGCAGTGTCGGGACGGTAGGAAATGAGCAGTTCTTC
clone_size: -; v_call: TRBV20-1; d_call: TRBD2; j_call: TRBJ2-7; cdr3_aa: CSASGGTYDEQYF; cdr3_nt: TGCAGTGCTAGCGGGGGGACCTACGATGAGCAGTACTTC
clone_size: few; v_call: TRBV21-1; d_call: -; j_call: TRBJ2-7; cdr3_aa: CASSKVREGEQYF; cdr3_nt: TGTGCCAGCAGCAAAGTTAGGGAGGGCGAGCAGTACTTC
clone_size: few; v_call: TRBV20-1; d_call: TRBD2; j_call: TRBJ2-6; cdr3_aa: CSASLADVTITF; cdr3_nt: TGCAGTGCTAGTCTAGCGGACGTCACCATAACTTTC